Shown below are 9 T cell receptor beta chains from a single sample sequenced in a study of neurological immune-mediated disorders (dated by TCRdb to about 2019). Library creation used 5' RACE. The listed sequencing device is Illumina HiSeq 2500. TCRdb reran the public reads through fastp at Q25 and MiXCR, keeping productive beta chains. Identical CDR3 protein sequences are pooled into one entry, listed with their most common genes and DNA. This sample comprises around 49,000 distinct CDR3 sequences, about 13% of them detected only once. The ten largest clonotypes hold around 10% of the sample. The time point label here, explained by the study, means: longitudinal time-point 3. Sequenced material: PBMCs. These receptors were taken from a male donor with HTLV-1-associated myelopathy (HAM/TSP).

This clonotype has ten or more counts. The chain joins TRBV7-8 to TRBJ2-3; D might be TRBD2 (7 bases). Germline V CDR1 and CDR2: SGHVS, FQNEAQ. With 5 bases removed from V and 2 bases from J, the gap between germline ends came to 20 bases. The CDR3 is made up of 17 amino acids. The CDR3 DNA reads TGTGCCAGCAGCGCTTTCTACGCGGGGGCCGCCACAGATACGCAGTATTTT. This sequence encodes CASSAFYAGAATDTQYF.

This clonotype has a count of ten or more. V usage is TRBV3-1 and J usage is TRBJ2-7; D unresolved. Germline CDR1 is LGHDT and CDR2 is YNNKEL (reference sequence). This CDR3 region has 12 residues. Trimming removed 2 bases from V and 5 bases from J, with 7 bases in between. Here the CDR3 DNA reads TGTGCCAGCAGCCAAAATAGTGACGAGCAGTACTTC. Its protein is CASSQNSDEQYF.

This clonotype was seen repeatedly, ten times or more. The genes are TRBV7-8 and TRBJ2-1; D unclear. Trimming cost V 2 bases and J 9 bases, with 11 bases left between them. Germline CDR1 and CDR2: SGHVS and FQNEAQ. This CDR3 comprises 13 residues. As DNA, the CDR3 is TGTGCCAGCAGCTTAATCCGATATACTGAGCAGTTCTTC. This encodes CASSLIRYTEQFF.

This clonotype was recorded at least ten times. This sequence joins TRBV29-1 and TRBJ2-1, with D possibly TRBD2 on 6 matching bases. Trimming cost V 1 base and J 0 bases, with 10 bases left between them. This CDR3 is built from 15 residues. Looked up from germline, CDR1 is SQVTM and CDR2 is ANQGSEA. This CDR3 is CSVEGQRASYNEQFF. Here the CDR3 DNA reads TGCAGCGTTGAAGGACAGCGGGCCTCCTACAATGAGCAGTTCTTC.

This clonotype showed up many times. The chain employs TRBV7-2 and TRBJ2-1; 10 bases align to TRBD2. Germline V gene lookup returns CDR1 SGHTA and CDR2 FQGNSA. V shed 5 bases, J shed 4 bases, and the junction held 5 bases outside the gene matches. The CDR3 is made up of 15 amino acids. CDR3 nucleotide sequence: TGTGCCAGCAGCCCGACTAGCGGGCCTTACAATGAGCAGTTCTTC. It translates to CASSPTSGPYNEQFF.

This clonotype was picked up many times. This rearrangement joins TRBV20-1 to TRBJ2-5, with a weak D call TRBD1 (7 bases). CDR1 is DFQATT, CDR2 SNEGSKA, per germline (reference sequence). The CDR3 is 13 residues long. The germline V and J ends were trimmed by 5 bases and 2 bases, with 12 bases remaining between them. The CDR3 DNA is TGCAGTGCTGGCAGGGGGGTTCAAGAGACCCAGTACTTC. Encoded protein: CSAGRGVQETQYF.

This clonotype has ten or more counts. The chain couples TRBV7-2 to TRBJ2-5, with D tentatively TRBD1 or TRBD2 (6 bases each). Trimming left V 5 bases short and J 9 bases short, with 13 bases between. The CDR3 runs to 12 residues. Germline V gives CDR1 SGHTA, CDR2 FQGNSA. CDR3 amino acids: CASSPVRGPQYF. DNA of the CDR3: TGTGCCAGCAGCCCGGTCCGGGGGCCCCAGTACTTC.

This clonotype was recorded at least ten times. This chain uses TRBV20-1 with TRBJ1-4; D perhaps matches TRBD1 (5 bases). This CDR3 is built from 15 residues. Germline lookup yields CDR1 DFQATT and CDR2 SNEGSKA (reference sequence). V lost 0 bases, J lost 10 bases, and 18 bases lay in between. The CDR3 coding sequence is TGCAGTGCTAGAGATAATGCGGCGGCCGGGGGAAAACTGTTTTTT. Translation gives CSARDNAAAGGKLFF.

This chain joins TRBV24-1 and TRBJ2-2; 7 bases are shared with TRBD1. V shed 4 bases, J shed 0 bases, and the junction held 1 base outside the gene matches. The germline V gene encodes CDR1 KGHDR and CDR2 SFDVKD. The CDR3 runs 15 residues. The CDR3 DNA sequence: TGTGCCACCAGTGAAAGGGGGCCGAACACCGGGGAGCTGTTTTTT. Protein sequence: CATSERGPNTGELFF.